A selection of T cell receptor beta chains follows, all from one sample in a study of blood T cells in healthy people across ages. TCRdb reprocessed the 5' RACE reads with MiXCR, giving one entry per CDR3 protein. The repertoire holds hundreds of thousands of distinct CDR3 sequences, with around a quarter as singletons. These records were also assigned to another study, of T cells of mothers and their children.

Sequenced material: blood. The source of these receptors is a boy aged 5 to 17 in good health. Each CDR3 is given with its conserved first and last residue. The D gene is left open where the match is weak. Expanded clones are given a class, and other clones once, few, many or no size at all.

>TRBV4-3|TRBD2|once|TRBJ2-5
TGCGCCAGCAGCCAAGAATTCCCTAGCGGGGATTGGGGAGAGACCCAGTACTTC
CASSQEFPSGDWGETQYF
>TRBV20-1|NA|NA|TRBJ1-2
TGCAGTGCAAGTGACGGTCTATCCTACACCTTC
CSASDGLSYTF
>TRBV4-1|TRBD1|few|TRBJ2-7
TGCGCCAGCAGCTCACTCCTCTACAGGGGTGGGGATTACGAGCAGTACTTC
CASSSLLYRGGDYEQYF
>TRBV7-9|NA|few|TRBJ2-7
TGTGCCAGCAGCCACGCCCAGAGTCCCCCCGAGCAGTACTTC
CASSHAQSPPEQYF
>TRBV30|NA|NA|TRBJ1-1
TGTGCCTGGGTGGTTTTTCAGGGCACTGAAGCTTTCTTT
CAWVVFQGTEAFF
>TRBV10-3|NA|few|TRBJ2-7
TGTGCCATCAGCTCCGGAGCAGGGGGGTCCTACGAGCAGTACTTC
CAISSGAGGSYEQYF
>TRBV19|NA|NA|TRBJ2-1
TGTGCCAGTAGTATAGGGGCACTAAATGAGCAGTTCTTC
CASSIGALNEQFF
>TRBV7-9|NA|few|TRBJ2-2
TGTGCCAGCAGCTCCTGGTCCGGGGAGCTGTTTTTT
CASSSWSGELFF
>TRBV6-5|TRBD2|NA|TRBJ2-1
TGTGCCAGCAGCCGCGGGACTAGCGGGGCGCAGTTCTTC
CASSRGTSGAQFF
>TRBV20-1|NA|NA|TRBJ2-5
TGCAGTGCTGGACCGTCTTCGGAGACCCAGTACTTC
CSAGPSSETQYF
>TRBV3-1|NA|NA|TRBJ1-1
TGTGCCAGCAGCCAAGGGATGGCAGCTACTGAAGCTTTCTTT
CASSQGMAATEAFF
>TRBV20-1|NA|few|TRBJ1-6
TGCAGTGCTAGTACCCTTGGGAGGCAGGGAAATTCACCCCTCCACTTT
CSASTLGRQGNSPLHF
>TRBV7-9|NA|NA|TRBJ1-2
TGTGCCAGCAGCTTAATTTCCGGGACGGCGGCGGGCTACACCTTC
CASSLISGTAAGYTF
>TRBV3-1|NA|NA|TRBJ2-7
TGTGCCAGCAGCCAAGACGAGACAGCTTCTTACGAGCAGTACTTC
CASSQDETASYEQYF
>TRBV6-5|NA|NA|TRBJ2-5
TGTGCCAGCAGGGCCCTAGGGGTAGTGGAGCAGTACTTC
CASRALGVVEQYF
>TRBV25-1|NA|few|TRBJ1-6
TGTGCCAGCAGAGAAGACAGACCTGGTTATAATTCACCCCTCCACTTT
CASREDRPGYNSPLHF
>TRBV10-3|NA|few|TRBJ2-5
TGTGCCATCAGTGACCGGGACTCCCGAGGGGACCAGTACTTC
CAISDRDSRGDQYF
>TRBV5-5|NA|few|TRBJ2-1
TGTGCCAGCAGCTTTGGGGCCTCCTACAATGAGCAGTTCTTC
CASSFGASYNEQFF
>TRBV24-1|NA|NA|TRBJ2-1
TGTGCCACCAGCGATCCCATTAACAATGAGCAGTTCTTC
CATSDPINNEQFF
>TRBV7-2|TRBD1|few|TRBJ2-3
TGTGCCAGCAGCTTAACCGGGACAGGGGGCTCGACAGATACGCAGTATTTT
CASSLTGTGGSTDTQYF
>TRBV6-2/TRBV6-3|TRBD1|NA|TRBJ1-6
TGTGCCAGCAGTTACGGAATGACAGGGGATTCACCCCTCCACTTT
CASSYGMTGDSPLHF
>TRBV7-2|TRBD1|NA|TRBJ1-4
TGTGCCAGCAGCACCCGGACAGGGGCAGGTGAAAAACTGTTTTTT
CASSTRTGAGEKLFF
>TRBV20-1|TRBD1|NA|TRBJ1-6
TGCAGTGCGCCGTCCGGGACAGAGGATTCACCCCTCCACTTT
CSAPSGTEDSPLHF
>TRBV3-1|NA|NA|TRBJ1-1
TGTGCCAGCAGCCAAGACCTCATGAACACTGAAGCTTTCTTT
CASSQDLMNTEAFF
>TRBV30|TRBD2|once|TRBJ2-5
TGTGCCTGGAGTGTGTCTAGCGGGGGGGCCGGGGAGACCCAGTACTTC
CAWSVSSGGAGETQYF
>TRBV5-1|NA|NA|TRBJ2-2
TGCGCCAGCAGTATCAGGGAACGCGGCACCGGAGAGCTGTTTTTT
CASSIRERGTGELFF
>TRBV3-1|TRBD2|few|TRBJ2-5
TGTGCCAGCAGCCAAGGCTTCTTGGCGGGGGGGCAACAAGAGACCCAGTACTTC
CASSQGFLAGGQQETQYF
>TRBV9|NA|NA|TRBJ2-5
TGTGCCAGCAGCGTATCTTCCGGCTCAGAGACCCAGTACTTC
CASSVSSGSETQYF
>TRBV7-2|TRBD2|NA|TRBJ2-5
TGTGCCAGCAGCTTATTATGGGGGACTAGGCACCAAGAGACCCAGTACTTC
CASSLLWGTRHQETQYF
>TRBV7-2|NA|NA|TRBJ2-1
TGTGCCAGCAGCTCTATCATCGGTAATGAGCAGTTCTTC
CASSSIIGNEQFF
>TRBV9|TRBD2|NA|TRBJ2-5
TGTGCCAGCAGCGTAGGGGGGGGTCTCCAAGAGACCCAGTACTTC
CASSVGGGLQETQYF